Below are 3 T cell receptor beta chains sequenced from a single sample in a study of T cells in Graves' hyperthyroidism and ophthalmopathy. TCR beta CDR3 regions were amplified from RNA transcripts. The HTBI set primed first-round TCR CDR3 RT-PCR. TCRdb processed the multiplex PCR reads anew with MiXCR; each CDR3 protein has one entry. The sample lists about 540,000 distinct CDR3 sequences, 46% occurring once. Sequenced input: peripheral blood or thyroid tissue (not recorded which). These receptors were collected from a woman aged 18-30 years with Graves' hyperthyroidism.

The genes are TRBV6-5 and TRBJ2-3; no firm D call. Germline V gives CDR1 MNHEY, CDR2 SVGAGI. V lost 0 bases to trimming and J lost 0 bases, with 4 bases between them. The CDR3 consists of 14 residues. The CDR3 DNA reads as TGTGCCAGCAGTTACTCGGACAGCACAGATACGCAGTATTTT. Translated: CASSYSDSTDTQYF.

This chain connects TRBV19 to TRBJ2-3; 8 positions agree with TRBD2. V shed 5 bases and J 0 bases; nucleotides not matched to a gene: 4. The germline V gene encodes CDR1 LNHDA and CDR2 SQIVND (reference sequence). This CDR3 contains 15 residues. The CDR3 loop is CASSRGGSSTDTQYF. DNA for the CDR3: TGTGCCAGTAGTCGGGGGGGATCTAGCACAGATACGCAGTATTTT.

This clonotype was seen ten or more times. The chain recombines TRBV2 with TRBJ1-1; no clear D gene. This CDR3 has 12 amino acids. V shed 7 bases and J shed 1 base, with 7 bases lying between them. Germline CDR1 reads SNHLY; CDR2 reads FYNNEI. CDR3 protein: CASMWGNTEAFF. CDR3 coding DNA: TGTGCCAGCATGTGGGGGAACACTGAAGCTTTCTTT.